These 29 T cell receptor beta chains were sequenced from one sample in a study of T cells after yellow fever vaccination. Each CDR3 protein gets one entry after TCRdb re-called the 5' RACE reads with MiXCR. The profile covers 500,000 to 650,000 distinct CDR3 sequences, with roughly an eighth appearing a single time and just under 15% taken by the ten largest. The material sequenced was PBMCs, taken on the day of the yellow fever booster vaccination. These receptors all stem from a man between 25 and 39 years old who received the YFV17D yellow fever vaccine.

This clonotype was picked up a small number of times. The rearrangement links TRBV7-2 to TRBJ2-7, with 9 bases matching TRBD1. The CDR3 runs to 15 residues. Losses at the gene ends were 5 bases for V and 2 bases for J; bases not matched to a gene: 7. Germline values: CDR1 SGHTA, CDR2 FQGNSA. The CDR3 region is CASSPSGTGTYEQYF. The CDR3 DNA reads TGTGCCAGCAGCCCATCCGGGACAGGGACCTACGAGCAGTACTTC.

The V gene is TRBV6-1, the J gene TRBJ2-7, with 8 bases aligning to TRBD2. Germline V lookup: CDR1 MNHNS, CDR2 SASEGT. This CDR3 contains 13 residues. V shed 6 bases, J shed 3 bases, and the junction held 4 bases outside the gene matches. The CDR3: CASRPGTSYEQYF. The CDR3 region has the DNA TGTGCCAGCAGGCCGGGGACTAGCTACGAGCAGTACTTC.

This clonotype was found a few times. This chain connects TRBV5-6 to TRBJ2-5; D is unclear. Trimming removed 1 base at V and 3 bases at J, with 7 bases between. The CDR3 totals 13 residues. Germline V gene data show CDR1 as SGHDT and CDR2 as YYEEEE. For the CDR3, the DNA is TGTGCCAGCAGCTTGAATCTGGAAGAGACCCAGTACTTC. Its protein is CASSLNLEETQYF.

The chain recombines TRBV27 with TRBJ2-1; 7 nucleotides align to TRBD2. The CDR3 runs to 15 residues. After removal of 0 bases from V and 9 bases from J, the junction contained 8 bases not matched to a gene. The germline CDR1 and CDR2 sequences are MNHEY and SMNVEV (reference sequence). The CDR3 DNA follows: TGTGCCAGCAGTTTATCGCGGCCCACTAGCGTTGAGCAGTTCTTC. Its translation is CASSLSRPTSVEQFF.

CDR3 in DNA: TGTGCCAGCAGCGTAGGGGGCCGGTTAGAGACCCAGTACTTC. Residues: CASSVGGRLETQYF. This chain connects TRBV9 to TRBJ2-5, with D perhaps matching TRBD1 (5 bases). This CDR3 is built from 14 residues. Trimming pared 0 bases from V and 4 bases from J, leaving 10 bases between. Germline V gene sequence: CDR1 SGDLS, CDR2 YYNGEE.

This clonotype has ten or more counts. The junction differs from germline at one of its ends, possibly a read error. The V and J genes are TRBV7-7 and TRBJ2-5; 8 bases line up with TRBD2. In germline, CDR1 is SSHAT, CDR2 FNYEAQ (reference sequence). The CDR3 is 14 residues long. In DNA form, the CDR3 reads TGTGCTAGCAGCCAGACTAGCGACCAAGAGACCCAGTACTTC. Its translation is CASSQTSDQETQYF.

The CDR3 here is CAWSPDSDSPLHF. The CDR3 region has the DNA TGTGCCTGGAGTCCCGACAGCGATTCACCCCTCCACTTT. The chain uses TRBV30 and TRBJ1-6, with D possibly matching TRBD1 (5 bases). The CDR3 covers 13 residues. Germline-derived CDR1 and CDR2 are GTSNPN and SVGIG (reference sequence). Trimming removed 2 bases at V and 8 bases at J, with 10 bases between. Together with reference TRBV30 and TRBJ1-6, the CDR3 gives the full variable domain: SQTIHQWPATLVQPVGSPLSLECTVEGTSNPNLYWYRQAAGRGLQLLFYSVGIGQISSEVPQNLSASRPQDRQFILSSKKLLLSDSGFYLCAWSPDSDSPLHFGNGTRLTVT.

The chain carries TRBV5-8 and TRBJ2-3; D ambiguous. Germline V CDR1 and CDR2: SGHTS, YDEGEE. Trimming pared 4 bases from V and 6 bases from J, leaving 15 bases between. The CDR3 totals 14 residues. The CDR3 loop reads CASSLQRLGDTQYF. CDR3 bases: TGTGCCAGCAGCCTACAGAGGTTGGGGGATACGCAGTATTTT.

The chain joins TRBV28 to TRBJ2-2; tentatively, D is TRBD1 or TRBD2 (5 bases each). The CDR3 is made up of 14 amino acids. CDR1 MDHEN and CDR2 SYDVKM come from the germline V gene. Trimming removed 7 bases at V and 4 bases at J, with 13 bases between. CDR3 sequence reads: CASNSGPTTGELFF. The DNA of the CDR3 is TGTGCCAGCAATTCGGGACCGACCACCGGGGAGCTGTTTTTT. The entire variable domain, with the rest obtained from reference TRBV28 and TRBJ2-2, is as follows: DVKVTQSSRYLVKRTGEKVFLECVQDMDHENMFWYRQDPGLGLRLIYFSYDVKMKEKGDIPEGYSVSREKKERFSLILESASTNQTSMYLCASNSGPTTGELFFGEGSRLTVL.

The chain links TRBV20-1 to TRBJ2-7, with TRBD1 identical over 12 bases. J lost 3 bases, V lost 6 bases, and 6 bases had no gene match. Germline V gives CDR1 DFQATT, CDR2 SNEGSKA (reference sequence). The CDR3 runs to 14 residues. CDR3 DNA sequence: TGCAGTGCAAGGGACAGGGGGCGAGGCTACGAGCAGTACTTC. Translated: CSARDRGRGYEQYF.

The CDR3 reads CASSVAGMGYNEQFF. In nucleotides, the CDR3 is TGTGCCAGCAGTGTAGCGGGAATGGGCTACAATGAGCAGTTCTTC. The chain joins TRBV28 to TRBJ2-1; 8 nucleotides align to TRBD2. With V trimmed by 5 bases and J by 3 bases, 6 bases remained unmatched. Germline values: CDR1 MDHEN, CDR2 SYDVKM. The CDR3 runs 15 residues.

CDR3 residues: CASSVGQGKGDEQFF. CDR3 bases: TGTGCCAGCAGCGTAGGACAGGGAAAGGGCGATGAGCAGTTCTTC. The genes are TRBV7-8 and TRBJ2-1, with TRBD1 matching over 8 bases. Germline CDR1 is SGHVS and CDR2 is FQNEAQ. V was clipped by 5 bases and J by 8 bases; unmatched bases: 11. The CDR3 loop spans 15 amino acids. Variable domain in full (rest from reference TRBV7-8 and TRBJ2-1): GAGVSQSPRYKVAKRGQDVALRCDPISGHVSLFWYQQALGQGPEFLTYFQNEAQLDKSGLPSDRFFAERPEGSVSTLKIQRTQQEDSAVYLCASSVGQGKGDEQFFGPGTRLTVL.

This clonotype turned up a few times. The CDR3: CASSVGGLAGVIEQFF. The DNA for the CDR3 is TGTGCCAGCAGCGTCGGAGGACTAGCGGGAGTAATTGAGCAGTTCTTC. J is TRBJ2-1 and V is TRBV9, with TRBD2 matching 13 bases. Unmatched junction bases numbered 8, after V lost 2 bases and J lost 9 bases. The germline V gene has CDR1 SGDLS and CDR2 YYNGEE. This CDR3 contains 16 residues. Full variable domain (rest looked up from reference TRBV9 and TRBJ2-1): DSGVTQTPKHLITATGQRVTLRCSPRSGDLSVYWYQQSLDQGLQFLIQYYNGEERAKGNILERFSAQQFPDLHSELNLSSLELGDSALYFCASSVGGLAGVIEQFFGPGTRLTVL.

This clonotype appeared a few times. The chain carries TRBV15 and TRBJ1-1; TRBD1 agrees at 11 bases. The CDR3 has 16 amino acids. Per germline, CDR1 LNHNV and CDR2 YYDKDF (reference sequence). The junction had 6 bases not matched to a gene; V was cut back by 1 base and J by 5 bases. DNA for the CDR3: TGTGCCACCAGCAGAGGCCTAGGGACAGGGGGGACTGAAGCTTTCTTT. Its translation: CATSRGLGTGGTEAFF.

This clonotype turned up a few times. This chain connects TRBV5-1 to TRBJ2-1; D may be TRBD1 (6 bases). The CDR3 loop spans 14 amino acids. Germline loops: CDR1 SGHRS, CDR2 YFSETQ. The V end was cut by 0 bases, the J end by 5 bases, with 9 bases between. The DNA for the CDR3 is TGCGCCAGCAGCTTGGGAGGGGACAACAATGAGCAGTTCTTC. Residues: CASSLGGDNNEQFF. The variable domain in full, with the rest retrieved from reference TRBV5-1 and TRBJ2-1, is KAGVTQTPRYLIKTRGQQVTLSCSPISGHRSVSWYQQTPGQGLQFLFEYFSETQRNKGNFPGRFSGRQFSNSRSEMNVSTLELGDSALYLCASSLGGDNNEQFFGPGTRLTVL.

The V call is TRBV20-1, the J call TRBJ2-4, with 9 bases matching TRBD2. V lost 6 bases to trimming and J lost 0 bases; unmatched junction nucleotides: 15. This CDR3 has 18 amino acids. Germline lookup yields CDR1 DFQATT and CDR2 SNEGSKA (reference sequence). The CDR3 reads CSARPSGDFRGAKNIQYF. In DNA, the CDR3 is TGCAGTGCCCGCCCTAGCGGGGATTTCAGGGGAGCCAAAAACATTCAGTACTTC.

This clonotype came up a few times. The rearrangement joins TRBV14 to TRBJ2-7; D is ambiguous. CDR1 and CDR2 (germline): SGHDN, FVKESK. This CDR3 is built from 15 residues. Trimming shortened V by 0 bases and J by 0 bases, and 9 bases separated the two germline ends. Here the CDR3 reads CASSQEWTASYEQYF. CDR3 coding DNA: TGTGCCAGCAGCCAAGAATGGACGGCCTCCTACGAGCAGTACTTC. The full variable domain, completed using reference TRBV14 and TRBJ2-7, is EAGVTQFPSHSVIEKGQTVTLRCDPISGHDNLYWYRRVMGKEIKFLLHFVKESKQDESGMPNNRFLAERTGGTYSTLKVQPAELEDSGVYFCASSQEWTASYEQYFGPGTRLTVT.

This clonotype was found a few times. The chain combines TRBV5-1 with TRBJ2-3; D perhaps matches TRBD2 (6 bases). Germline CDR1 and CDR2: SGHRS and YFSETQ. Deletions cut 0 bases from V and 5 bases from J, with 13 bases between. The CDR3 is 15 residues long. The CDR3 coding sequence is TGCGCCAGCAGCTTGGATAATGAAGCGGGAGATACGCAGTATTTT. Translation: CASSLDNEAGDTQYF.

V and J are TRBV30 and TRBJ2-7, with TRBD1 identical over 8 bases. Germline CDR1 reads GTSNPN; CDR2 reads SVGIG (reference sequence). The CDR3 length is 17 residues. With 3 bases clipped from V and 1 base from J, the junction kept 14 bases outside the gene matches. In DNA form, the CDR3 reads TGTGCCTGGAGGGCCGGGACAGGCGCTATCCTTTCCTACGAGCAGTACTTC. It encodes CAWRAGTGAILSYEQYF.

The sample holds a few counts of this clonotype. The rearrangement uses TRBV20-1 and TRBJ2-5; maybe TRBD2 (5 bases). This CDR3 region has 16 residues. Germline V gene lookup returns CDR1 DFQATT and CDR2 SNEGSKA (reference sequence). V lost 3 bases and J 1 base, leaving 18 bases between the germline ends. This CDR3 reads CSASKKGIGSQETQYF. The CDR3 DNA follows: TGCAGTGCTAGTAAAAAAGGGATAGGGAGCCAAGAGACCCAGTACTTC.

This clonotype has more than one count but fewer than ten. The chain combines TRBV4-3 with TRBJ2-5; 8 bases line up with TRBD2. This CDR3 comprises 14 residues. J lost 7 bases, V lost 0 bases, and 4 bases had no gene match. From germline, CDR1 is LGHNA and CDR2 YSLEER. CDR3 DNA sequence: TGCGCCAGCAGCCAAGAAAGCGCGGGAGGGACCCAGTACTTC. This encodes CASSQESAGGTQYF.

The chain joins TRBV5-8 to TRBJ2-7; D may be TRBD1 (6 bases). Between the trimmed V and J ends, which lost 6 bases and 4 bases, there was a span of 11 bases. Germline V gives CDR1 SGHTS, CDR2 YDEGEE. The CDR3 sequence is 12 residues long. CDR3 bases: TGTGCCAGCACCAAGCAGGGGTACGAGCAGTACTTC. This translates into CASTKQGYEQYF.

The gene calls are TRBV19 and TRBJ2-1; D not resolved. Trimming took 7 bases from V and 1 from J, leaving 8 bases between them. Germline CDR1 is LNHDA and CDR2 is SQIVND (reference sequence). The CDR3 has 13 amino acids. The CDR3 reads CASTFGSYNEQFF. The CDR3 DNA reads as TGTGCCAGTACTTTCGGGTCCTACAATGAGCAGTTCTTC.

V usage is TRBV24-1 and J usage is TRBJ1-5; D is unresolved. The CDR3 totals 15 residues. Trimming left V 1 base short and J 0 bases short, with 6 bases between. The germline V gene encodes CDR1 KGHDR and CDR2 SFDVKD. CDR3 protein: CATSDFESSNQPQHF. In DNA, the CDR3 is TGTGCCACCAGTGATTTCGAGTCTAGCAATCAGCCCCAGCATTTT.

This clonotype was counted a few times. The CDR3 coding sequence is TGTGCCAGCTCAAAGTGGGACAGGAGCACAGATACGCAGTATTTT. Translation gives CASSKWDRSTDTQYF. This chain joins TRBV18 and TRBJ2-3; 8 bases agree with TRBD1. The CDR3 loop spans 15 amino acids. V shed 5 bases and J 0 bases; nucleotides not matched to a gene: 4. CDR1 and CDR2 from the germline V gene are KGHSH and LQKENI.

V usage is TRBV7-2 and J usage is TRBJ2-5; TRBD1 aligns across 7 bases. Germline V lookup: CDR1 SGHTA, CDR2 FQGNSA. This CDR3 region has 14 residues. V lost 5 bases to trimming and J lost 3 bases; unmatched junction nucleotides: 6. CDR3 residues: CASSATGAKETQYF. The CDR3 DNA sequence: TGTGCCAGCAGCGCCACAGGGGCGAAAGAGACCCAGTACTTC.

The rearrangement joins TRBV5-1 to TRBJ2-3; D gene uncertain. V was trimmed by 0 bases and J by 2 bases, leaving 7 bases between them. This CDR3 has 14 amino acids. Germline CDR1 is SGHRS and CDR2 is YFSETQ. The CDR3 spells CASSLVVLTDTQYF. The CDR3 DNA follows: TGCGCCAGCAGCTTGGTGGTCCTCACAGATACGCAGTATTTT.

This chain joins TRBV5-1 and TRBJ1-1, with 7 bases fitting TRBD1. V was pared by 4 bases and J by 0 bases, with 3 bases of the junction left unmatched. The V gene's germline CDR1 is SGHRS and CDR2 YFSETQ. The length of the CDR3 is 14 residues. The CDR3 region is CASSVQGLNTEAFF. CDR3 bases: TGCGCCAGCAGCGTACAGGGGTTGAACACTGAAGCTTTCTTT.

This clonotype has a handful of counts. This chain uses TRBV11-2 with TRBJ2-1; TRBD2 is a possible D gene (5 bases). Germline CDR1 SGHAT, CDR2 FQNNGV. The CDR3 is made up of 14 amino acids. Trimming removed 0 bases at V and 4 bases at J, with 7 bases between. CDR3 region: CASSLERLYNEQFF. CDR3 DNA sequence: TGTGCCAGCAGCTTAGAAAGACTATACAATGAGCAGTTCTTC.